Included here is one T cell receptor (beta chain) sequence, with context. The sample originates from a study of blood T cell repertoires in COVID-19. Original handling: Amplified reference gene primers provided the basis for estimating nucleated cell counts. TCRdb keeps only in-frame clones here, not all; method: immunoSEQ multiplex PCR. D and trimming were read from the DNA, whereas the V and J calls and clone size are those reported in that table. The table records about 140,000 clones, more than 75% of them present only once. This clonotype originated in a man in his fifties or sixties who had recovered from COVID-19. Sample: peripheral blood.

The CDR3 loop is CASSLDRSGGYTF. For the CDR3, the DNA is TGTGCCAGCAGCTTGGACAGGTCGGGTGGCTACACCTTC. The chain employs TRBV7-2 and TRBJ1-2, with 7 bases identical to TRBD1. CDR3 length: 13 amino acids. Germline V gene lookup returns CDR1 SGHTA and CDR2 FQGNSA. V lost 3 bases, J lost 7 bases, and 5 bases stayed unmatched.